Below are 11 T cell receptor beta chains sequenced from a single sample in a study of regulatory T cells in long-lasting Graves disease. Time point reported: newly diagnosed GD, antithyroid drugs for less than 3 months. After RNA was extracted from PBMCs, the TCR library was made from it. HTBI primers from iRepertoire and Arm-PCR of CDR3 regions yielded the TCR beta libraries. Each CDR3 protein gets one entry after TCRdb re-called the multiplex PCR reads with MiXCR. The profile shows hundreds of thousands of distinct CDR3 sequences, about 15% of them singletons. The same sample was also used in a study of T cells in Graves' hyperthyroidism and ophthalmopathy.

Sequenced material: peripheral blood mononuclear cells (PBMCs), taken at new diagnosis, from a patient treated with antithyroid drugs. The receptors stem from a woman aged 40 to 49 with Graves disease.

The sample holds a few counts of this clonotype. The gene calls are TRBV7-3 and TRBJ2-1, with 7 bases fitting TRBD2. The CDR3 has 15 amino acids. The V segment lost 2 bases and the J segment 6 bases; nucleotides outside the gene matches: 7. Per germline, CDR1 SGHTA and CDR2 FQGTGA. CDR3 region: CASSLGGSGVNEQFF. The CDR3 DNA reads TGTGCCAGCAGCTTAGGCGGGAGCGGGGTCAATGAGCAGTTCTTC.

In this sample, this clonotype turned up many times. V usage is TRBV2 and J usage is TRBJ1-1, with D possibly TRBD1 on 5 matching bases. The CDR3 sequence is 13 residues long. V gave up 7 bases and J gave up 2 bases, with 11 bases separating them. Per the germline V gene, CDR1 is SNHLY and CDR2 is FYNNEI. The CDR3 sequence is CASNSRVNTEAFF. The CDR3 coding sequence is TGTGCCAGCAACTCCAGGGTTAACACTGAAGCTTTCTTT.

Ten or more counts support this clonotype. The rearrangement links TRBV14 to TRBJ2-3; 11 nucleotides line up with TRBD2. Trimming at V came to 1 base and at J to 0 bases, leaving 6 bases not matched to a gene. The CDR3 is 18 amino acids. Germline V lookup: CDR1 SGHDN, CDR2 FVKESK. The CDR3 spells CASSQALAGGHSTDTQYF. The CDR3 nucleotides read TGTGCCAGCAGCCAAGCGCTAGCGGGAGGACATAGCACAGATACGCAGTATTTT.

The chain joins TRBV18 to TRBJ2-1; 13 nucleotides align to TRBD2. Germline V gene sequence: CDR1 KGHSH, CDR2 LQKENI. This CDR3 is built from 18 residues. After removal of 5 bases from V and 0 bases from J, the junction contained 7 bases not matched to a gene. CDR3 bases: TGTGCCAGCTCAACCGGGACTAGCGGGACCCGCTCCTACAATGAGCAGTTCTTC. It is translated as CASSTGTSGTRSYNEQFF.

This clonotype showed up many times. The gene calls are TRBV7-8 and TRBJ2-7, with TRBD1 identical over 10 bases. The CDR3 length is 18 residues. Trimming at V came to 2 bases and at J to 4 bases, leaving 14 bases not matched to a gene. From germline, CDR1 is SGHVS and CDR2 FQNEAQ. The CDR3 sequence: CASSLFLRDRGRGYEQYF. CDR3 nucleotides: TGTGCCAGCAGCTTATTTCTCCGCGACAGGGGGCGTGGGTACGAGCAGTACTTC. Supplemented by reference TRBV7-8 and TRBJ2-7, the full variable domain reads GAGVSQSPRYKVAKRGQDVALRCDPISGHVSLFWYQQALGQGPEFLTYFQNEAQLDKSGLPSDRFFAERPEGSVSTLKIQRTQQEDSAVYLCASSLFLRDRGRGYEQYFGPGTRLTVT.

This clonotype has ten or more counts. This chain joins TRBV18 and TRBJ1-2; D gene unclear. The ends were cut back, 0 bases at V and 2 bases at J, with 4 bases in the middle. The CDR3 sequence is 13 residues long. The germline gives CDR1 KGHSH, CDR2 LQKENI. The CDR3: CASSPPGNYGYTF. As DNA, the CDR3 is TGTGCCAGCTCACCACCAGGGAACTATGGCTACACCTTC.

This clonotype was counted between two and nine times. The rearrangement uses TRBV20-1 and TRBJ1-1; D remains unclear. The CDR3 is made up of 15 amino acids. Trimming cost V 3 bases and J 1 base, with 15 bases left between them. Per the germline V gene, CDR1 is DFQATT and CDR2 is SNEGSKA (reference sequence). CDR3 amino acids: CSARRPDDGNTEAFF. Here the CDR3 DNA reads TGCAGTGCTAGGAGGCCAGACGACGGGAACACTGAAGCTTTCTTT.

This clonotype was counted a few times. V usage is TRBV20-1 and J usage is TRBJ2-1, with 7 bases that match TRBD2. The CDR3 runs to 14 residues. The V gene's germline CDR1 is DFQATT and CDR2 SNEGSKA (reference sequence). J lost 5 bases, V lost 4 bases, and 8 bases had no gene match. The DNA for the CDR3 is TGCAGTGCTACCGTGCCTAGCGGAAACAATGAGCAGTTCTTC. Translating it yields CSATVPSGNNEQFF.

In this sample, this clonotype turned up many times. The chain recombines TRBV14 with TRBJ1-5, with a weak D call TRBD1 (6 bases). Trimming shortened V by 4 bases and J by 4 bases, and 14 bases separated the two germline ends. CDR1 SGHDN and CDR2 FVKESK come from the germline V gene. The CDR3 spans 15 residues. The CDR3, as DNA: TGTGCCAGCAGCCCCCGAGGGGGGTGGAATCAGCCCCAGCATTTT. Its protein is CASSPRGGWNQPQHF.

The sample holds a few counts of this clonotype. CDR3 residues: CASTTFSGEGYEQYF. The CDR3 DNA sequence: TGTGCCAGCACTACCTTTTCGGGAGAGGGCTACGAGCAGTACTTC. This chain uses TRBV6-1 with TRBJ2-7; the D gene is possibly TRBD2 (6 bases). The V end lost 7 bases, the J end lost 3 bases, and 19 bases lay between the germline ends. CDR3 length: 15 amino acids. CDR1 MNHNS and CDR2 SASEGT come from the germline V gene.

The J gene is TRBJ1-2, the V gene TRBV2; D gene uncertain. Germline values: CDR1 SNHLY, CDR2 FYNNEI. The CDR3 sequence is 13 residues long. V was clipped by 4 bases and J by 4 bases, with 10 bases between them. Here the CDR3 reads CASSAPWIYGYTF. CDR3 sequence (DNA): TGTGCCAGCAGTGCCCCCTGGATCTATGGCTACACCTTC.